These 23 T cell receptor beta chains were all obtained from the same sample, sequenced in a study of STAT5B mutations in CD4+ large granular lymphocyte leukemia. The assay was immunoSEQ multiplex PCR, and TCRdb's table has in-frame clones only and misses some. The sample has fewer than 25,000 clones, about 81% seen once. Sequencing was carried out using CD4+ T cells from blood buffy coats. The source of these receptors is a human donor in good health.

This chain joins TRBV5-5 and TRBJ1-5; no reliable D call. This CDR3 region has 15 residues. V was clipped by 4 bases and J by 1 base, with 12 bases between them. CDR1 and CDR2 from the germline V gene are SGHKS and YYEKEE (reference sequence). The CDR3 protein is CASSPAVTSNQPQHF. DNA for the CDR3: TGTGCCAGCAGCCCCGCAGTTACGAGCAATCAGCCCCAGCATTTT.

V is TRBV25-1 and J is TRBJ1-1; D is unresolved. The length of the CDR3 is 17 residues. Germline lookup yields CDR1 MGHDK and CDR2 SYGVNS. V was cut by 11 bases and J by 3 bases, with 28 bases left in between. CDR3 sequence: CASQSGKLSAKHTEAFF. The CDR3 DNA reads as TGTGCCTCACAGTCCGGGAAACTATCGGCGAAGCACACTGAAGCTTTCTTT.

For the CDR3, the DNA is TGTGCCAGCAGTTCCCGGGGGTCTCCCGGCTATGGCTACACCTTC. Amino acid sequence: CASSSRGSPGYGYTF. This chain joins TRBV27 and TRBJ1-2; D is possibly TRBD1 (5 bases). The CDR3 extends over 15 amino acids. Between the trimmed V and J ends, which lost 4 bases and 4 bases, there was a span of 16 bases. Germline V gene sequence: CDR1 MNHEY, CDR2 SMNVEV (reference sequence).

The chain uses TRBV5-8 and TRBJ2-2; D is perhaps TRBD2 (5 bases). Germline lookup yields CDR1 SGHTS and CDR2 YDEGEE. This CDR3 is 16 amino acids long. Trimming cost V 0 bases and J 1 base, with 10 bases left between them. As DNA, the CDR3 is TGTGCCAGCAGCTTGGTTCGGGGTGTGAACACCGGGGAGCTGTTTTTT. Encoded protein: CASSLVRGVNTGELFF.

The chain's CDR3 is CATGAQEAPFAGYTF. The CDR3 DNA is TGTGCCACCGGCGCACAGGAGGCCCCTTTCGCTGGCTACACCTTC. The chain carries TRBV5-6 and TRBJ1-2, with D possibly TRBD1 on 5 matching bases. In germline, CDR1 is SGHDT, CDR2 YYEEEE. This CDR3 contains 15 residues. The ends were cut back, 9 bases at V and 7 bases at J, with 25 bases in the middle.

The rearrangement uses TRBV4-3 and TRBJ2-7, with TRBD2 as a possible D gene (5 bases). The CDR3 runs 15 residues. V was clipped by 6 bases and J by 0 bases, with 15 bases between them. Germline values: CDR1 LGHNA, CDR2 YSLEER. The CDR3 protein is CASRKKDWSSYEQYF. The DNA of the CDR3 is TGCGCCAGCAGGAAGAAGGACTGGAGCTCCTACGAGCAGTACTTC.

The rearrangement joins TRBV27 to TRBJ2-7; 8 bases align to TRBD2. The CDR3 length is 16 residues. Germline trimming cut 4 bases from V and 4 bases from J; bases unmatched to any gene: 12. CDR1 and CDR2 (germline): MNHEY, SMNVEV (reference sequence). The CDR3: CASSSGYWTSRYEQYF. CDR3 in DNA: TGTGCCAGCAGTTCAGGCTACTGGACTAGCCGTTACGAGCAGTACTTC.

The chain joins TRBV6-1 to TRBJ1-1; perhaps TRBD1 as D (5 bases). Trimming removed 6 bases at V and 0 bases at J, with 14 bases between. Germline V gives CDR1 MNHNS, CDR2 SASEGT. This CDR3 has 15 residues. The CDR3 DNA reads TGTGCCAGCAGGTCCCGGGGGACTTTGAACACTGAAGCTTTCTTT. This translates into CASRSRGTLNTEAFF.

Note on this clone: The sample contains more than one DNA sequence encoding this CDR3. The J gene is TRBJ2-1, the V gene TRBV29-1; D may match TRBD1 or TRBD2 (5 bases each). CDR1 is SQVTM, CDR2 ANQGSEA, per germline. This CDR3 is 17 amino acids long. V dropped 0 bases and J dropped 5 bases, with 20 bases sitting between them. For the CDR3, the DNA is TGCAGCGTTGAAGAGCCCCCCAGCTTCGGGACGGACAATGAGCAGTTCTTC. This encodes CSVEEPPSFGTDNEQFF.

This chain links TRBV2 with TRBJ1-2; D is undetermined. Germline CDR1 reads SNHLY; CDR2 reads FYNNEI. The V gene lost 8 bases and the J gene lost 5 bases, with 15 bases spanning the gap. This CDR3 region has 13 residues. The CDR3 region is CASHDSQKYGYTF. CDR3 in DNA: TGTGCCAGCCACGACTCCCAGAAGTATGGCTACACCTTC.

V gene TRBV28 combines with J gene TRBJ2-3; possible D gene TRBD1, 5 bases. V lost 8 bases and J 0 bases, leaving 15 bases between the germline ends. The CDR3 is 15 amino acids. Looked up from germline, CDR1 is MDHEN and CDR2 is SYDVKM. The CDR3 nucleotides read TGTGCCAGCTTTACTACAGGCACCAGCACAGATACGCAGTATTTT. Translated: CASFTTGTSTDTQYF.

This sequence joins TRBV21-1 and TRBJ2-5; the table names TRBD2, a call not compared with the DNA. TRBV21-1 is a pseudogene locus. The CDR3 totals 14 residues. The CDR3 region is CASTLCGGLETQYF. The CDR3 DNA reads as TGTGCCAGCACCCTATGTGGCGGACTAGAGACCCAGTACTTC.

The chain couples TRBV5-4 to TRBJ2-1, with 13 bases identical to TRBD2. Germline assignment: CDR1 SGHNT and CDR2 YYREEE (reference sequence). Unmatched junction bases numbered 6, after V lost 3 bases and J lost 6 bases. The CDR3 contains 16 residues. The CDR3 bases are TGTGCCAGCAGCTACCCGAGACTAGCGGGGGGCAATGAGCAGTTCTTC. It translates to CASSYPRLAGGNEQFF.

This chain connects TRBV18 to TRBJ2-1, with 8 nucleotides matching TRBD1. Unmatched junction bases numbered 7, after V lost 3 bases and J lost 0 bases. The length of the CDR3 is 17 residues. Germline lookup yields CDR1 KGHSH and CDR2 LQKENI. The CDR3 sequence: CASSPRTGSLSYNEQFF. CDR3 DNA sequence: TGTGCCAGCTCACCCCGGACAGGGTCCCTCTCCTACAATGAGCAGTTCTTC.

The count of this clone is one. The gene calls are TRBV14 and TRBJ1-2; D perhaps matches TRBD1 (5 bases). Trimming left V 4 bases short and J 6 bases short, with 24 bases between. This CDR3 has 17 amino acids. Germline V gene data show CDR1 as SGHDN and CDR2 as FVKESK. The CDR3 bases are TGTGCCAGCAGCCCCCGACAGTTAAAAGGAGGAGGCGATGGCTACACCTTC. Protein: CASSPRQLKGGGDGYTF.

V usage is TRBV4-2 and J usage is TRBJ2-5, with D perhaps TRBD1 (5 bases). The last part of the DNA fits TRBJ2-7 better; the J call may be wrong. The CDR3 length is 13 residues. The germline CDR1 and CDR2 sequences are LGHNA and YNFKEQ. The CDR3 here is CASSQVGAYEQYF. For the CDR3, the DNA is TGTGCCAGCAGCCAAGTAGGGGCGTACGAGCAGTACTTC.

The chain combines TRBV6-6 with TRBJ2-4, with 12 bases fitting TRBD2. Germline V gene sequence: CDR1 MNHNY, CDR2 SVGAGI (reference sequence). The trim removed 5 bases at V and 8 bases at J, leaving 7 bases unmatched. The CDR3 has 15 amino acids. The CDR3 DNA reads as TGTGCCAGCAGTCGGCTAGCGGGGGGGCCGGACATTCAGTACTTC. The encoded protein is CASSRLAGGPDIQYF.

This clone came up once. The rearrangement links TRBV5-1 to TRBJ2-3; D uncertain. Germline values: CDR1 SGHRS, CDR2 YFSETQ. Deletions cut 0 bases from V and 2 bases from J, with 7 bases between. The CDR3 has 14 amino acids. CDR3 in amino acids: CASSLELTTDTQYF. CDR3 DNA: TGCGCCAGCAGCTTGGAACTTACCACAGATACGCAGTATTTT.

The CDR3 reads CATRPVGYLQETQYF. The CDR3 nucleotides read TGTGCCACCAGACCTGTGGGCTATCTCCAAGAGACCCAGTACTTC. This sequence joins TRBV15 and TRBJ2-5; D not resolved. Germline V CDR1 and CDR2: LNHNV, YYDKDF (reference sequence). The CDR3 spans 15 residues. Trimming stripped 6 bases from V and 1 base from J, with 15 bases between.

V is TRBV28 and J is TRBJ2-7; D is unclear. The germline V gene has CDR1 MDHEN and CDR2 SYDVKM. The CDR3 is 15 residues long. V was shortened by 2 bases and J by 2 bases, with 13 bases between the two germline ends. In DNA form, the CDR3 reads TGTGCCAGCAGTTTACCCGGGCAATTAACCTACGAGCAGTACTTC. The encoded protein is CASSLPGQLTYEQYF.

CDR3 in amino acids: CASKDYSYNEQFF. The CDR3 DNA reads TGTGCCAGCAAGGACTATTCCTACAATGAGCAGTTCTTC. The chain employs TRBV6-5 and TRBJ2-1, with a tentative D call TRBD2 (6 bases). CDR1 is MNHEY, CDR2 SVGAGI, per germline. V lost 7 bases to trimming and J lost 1 base, with 8 bases between them. The length of the CDR3 is 13 residues.

This clone was seen once. The chain uses TRBV15 and TRBJ2-7; 9 bases line up with TRBD1. Germline-derived CDR1 and CDR2 are LNHNV and YYDKDF (reference sequence). The CDR3 covers 14 residues. Unmatched junction bases numbered 2, after V lost 0 bases and J lost 5 bases. In nucleotides, the CDR3 is TGTGCCACCAGCAGAGATCGGACAGGGGACGAGCAGTACTTC. Amino acid sequence: CATSRDRTGDEQYF.

The chain is built from TRBV6-5 and TRBJ1-5, with D perhaps TRBD1 (5 bases). Between the trimmed V and J ends, which lost 0 bases and 7 bases, there was a span of 10 bases. The CDR3 length is 14 residues. CDR1 and CDR2 from the germline V gene are MNHEY and SVGAGI. The CDR3 nucleotides are TGTGCCAGCAGTTACTCATGGGACGGCCAGCCCCAGCATTTT. The encoded protein is CASSYSWDGQPQHF.